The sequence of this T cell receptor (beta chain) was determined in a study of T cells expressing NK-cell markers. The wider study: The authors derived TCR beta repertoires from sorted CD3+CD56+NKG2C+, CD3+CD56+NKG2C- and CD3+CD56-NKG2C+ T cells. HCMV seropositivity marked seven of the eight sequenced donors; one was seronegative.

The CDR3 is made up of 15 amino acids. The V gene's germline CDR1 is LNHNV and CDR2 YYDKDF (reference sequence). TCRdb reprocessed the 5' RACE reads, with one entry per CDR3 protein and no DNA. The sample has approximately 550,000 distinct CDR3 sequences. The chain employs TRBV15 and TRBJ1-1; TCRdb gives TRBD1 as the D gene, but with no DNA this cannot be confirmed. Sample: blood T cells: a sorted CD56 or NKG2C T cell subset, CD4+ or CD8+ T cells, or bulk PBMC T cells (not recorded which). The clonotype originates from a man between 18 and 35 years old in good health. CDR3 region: CATSRTGTGLTEAFF.